This TCR beta chain appears in the sequencing data of a study of response to subunit inactivated influenza vaccine. The V end was cut by 1 base, the J end by 6 bases, with 9 bases between. Germline-derived CDR1 and CDR2 are KGHDR and SFDVKD. The CDR3 loop spans 14 amino acids. Study-level findings and limits: Few additional T cells are recruited per seasonal influenza vaccination, authors suggested.

As to this clonotype: Its antigen is unidentified.

MiXCR, run by TCRdb on the RT-PCR reads, gives a single entry per CDR3 protein. The repertoire includes more than 150,000 distinct CDR3 sequences, roughly 8.7% of them detected once, and 9.5% to 13% sits in the top ten. The V call is TRBV24-1, the J call TRBJ2-1; a weak D match, TRBD2 (6 bases). The specimen comprised non-naive T cells sorted from PBMCs, sampled on the day of vaccination. This clonotype was obtained from a man between 45 and 60 years old who received an inactivated influenza vaccine. The CDR3, as DNA: TGTGCCACCAGTGATTTCATGGGAGGCAATGAGCAGTTCTTC. Residues: CATSDFMGGNEQFF.